This passage covers 8 T cell receptor beta chains from one sample sequenced in a study of shared clonotypes between healthy human individuals. Measured with immunoSEQ multiplex PCR; TCRdb has only the in-frame clones, and not every one. The profile shows 850,000 to 1,200,000 clones, 75% of them singletons. The sequenced material came from memory CD4+ T cells sorted from blood. The subset: CD45RA-negative fraction. These receptors were obtained from a man between 18 and 35 years old in good health.

The chain couples TRBV2 to TRBJ1-5; 11 nucleotides agree with TRBD1. J gave up 2 bases and V 10 bases, and 7 bases lay outside the gene matches. The CDR3 extends over 15 amino acids. Germline loops: CDR1 SNHLY, CDR2 FYNNEI. CDR3 sequence (DNA): TGTGCCATCGGGACAGGGGGAAAAGGCAATCAGCCCCAGCATTTT. It specifies CAIGTGGKGNQPQHF.

The chain uses TRBV6-1 and TRBJ1-4; a possible D gene is TRBD1 (6 bases). The CDR3 extends over 13 amino acids. The V and J ends lost 10 bases and 4 bases respectively, with 13 bases between them. CDR1 is MNHNS, CDR2 SASEGT, per germline. This CDR3 is CATSGTLNEKLFF. The CDR3 DNA sequence: TGTGCCACTTCCGGGACACTTAATGAAAAACTGTTTTTT.

The table lists this clone with many counts. The chain uses TRBV30 and TRBJ1-2, with D maybe TRBD1 (6 bases). The V end lost 5 bases, the J end lost 7 bases, and 11 bases lay between the germline ends. Germline V CDR1 and CDR2: GTSNPN, SVGIG (reference sequence). The CDR3 spans 11 residues. For the CDR3, the DNA is TGTGCCTGGCGTATCAGGGGTGGCTACACCTTC. It specifies CAWRIRGGYTF.

This clone was seen only a few times. V is TRBV6-5 and J is TRBJ1-6; D is perhaps TRBD1 (5 bases). Trimming took off 2 bases at V and 9 bases at J, with 11 bases between the two ends. The CDR3 loop spans 14 amino acids. Germline CDR1 and CDR2: MNHEY and SVGAGI. DNA for the CDR3: TGTGCCAGCAGTTACCAGGGCCTCAGTTCACCCCTCCACTTT. Protein product: CASSYQGLSSPLHF.

The chain combines TRBV7-2 with TRBJ2-5; 12 nucleotides line up with TRBD2. Trimming removed 0 bases from V and 2 bases from J; junction bases left unmatched: 4. In germline, CDR1 is SGHTA, CDR2 FQGNSA. The CDR3 is 17 residues long. The CDR3: CASSLARLAGGQETQYF. The CDR3 DNA reads TGTGCCAGCAGCTTAGCGCGGCTAGCGGGGGGGCAAGAGACCCAGTACTTC.

V gene TRBV9 combines with J gene TRBJ2-1, with 11 nucleotides matching TRBD2. V was pared by 4 bases and J by 7 bases, with 7 bases of the junction left unmatched. Germline V gene data show CDR1 as SGDLS and CDR2 as YYNGEE. CDR3 length equals 15 residues. The CDR3 sequence is CASSFRLAGRNEQFF. The CDR3 DNA reads TGTGCCAGCAGCTTCCGACTAGCGGGGCGGAATGAGCAGTTCTTC.

The chain links TRBV10-3 to TRBJ1-5, with D perhaps TRBD1 (5 bases). V was cut by 3 bases and J by 5 bases, with 17 bases left in between. Germline lookup yields CDR1 ENHRY and CDR2 SYGVKD. This CDR3 has 16 residues. In DNA form, the CDR3 reads TGTGCCATCAGTGATAGTGACCATGGGGGTCATCAGCCCCAGCATTTT. Amino acids: CAISDSDHGGHQPQHF.

The rearrangement uses TRBV30 and TRBJ2-2, with TRBD1 as a possible D gene (5 bases). Trimming took 5 bases from V and 1 from J, leaving 11 bases between them. Germline CDR1 is GTSNPN and CDR2 is SVGIG (reference sequence). CDR3 size: 14 residues. The CDR3, as DNA: TGTGCCTGGGTACAGGAACGGAACACCGGGGAGCTGTTTTTT. Translation: CAWVQERNTGELFF.